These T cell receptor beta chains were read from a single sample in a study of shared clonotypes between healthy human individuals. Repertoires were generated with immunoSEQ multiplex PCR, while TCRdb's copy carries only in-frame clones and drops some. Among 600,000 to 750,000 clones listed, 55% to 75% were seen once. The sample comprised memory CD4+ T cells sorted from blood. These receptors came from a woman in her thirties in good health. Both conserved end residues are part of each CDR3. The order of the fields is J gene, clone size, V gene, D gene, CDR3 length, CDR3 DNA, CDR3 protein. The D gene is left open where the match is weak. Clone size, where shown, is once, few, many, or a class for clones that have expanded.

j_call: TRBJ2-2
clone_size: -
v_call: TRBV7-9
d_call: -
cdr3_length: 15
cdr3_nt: TGTGCCAGCAGCTCGAGGGCAGGGAGCACCGGGGAGCTGTTTTTT
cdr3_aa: CASSSRAGSTGELFF

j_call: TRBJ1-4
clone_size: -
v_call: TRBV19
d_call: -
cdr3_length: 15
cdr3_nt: TGTGCCAGTCTATTCCGGGACTTCGAGAATGAAAAACTGTTTTTT
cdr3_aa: CASLFRDFENEKLFF

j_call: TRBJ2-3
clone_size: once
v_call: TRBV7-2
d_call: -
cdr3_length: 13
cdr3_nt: TGTGCCAGCAGCCTCCAGGGCGGAGATACGCAGTATTTT
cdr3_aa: CASSLQGGDTQYF

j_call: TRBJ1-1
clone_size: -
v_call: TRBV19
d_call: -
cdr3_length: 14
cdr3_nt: TGTGCCAGTAGTTTCAGGGTCCCCTCCCCTGAAGCTTTCTTT
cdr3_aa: CASSFRVPSPEAFF

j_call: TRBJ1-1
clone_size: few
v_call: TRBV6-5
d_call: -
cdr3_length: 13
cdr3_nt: TGTGCCAGCAGCACCGCCAGAAACACTGAAGCTTTCTTT
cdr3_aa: CASSTARNTEAFF

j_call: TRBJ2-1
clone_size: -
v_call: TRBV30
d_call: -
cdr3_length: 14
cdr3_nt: TGTGCCTGGGTGGCGCCCGGGGTGGACAATGAGCAGTTCTTC
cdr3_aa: CAWVAPGVDNEQFF

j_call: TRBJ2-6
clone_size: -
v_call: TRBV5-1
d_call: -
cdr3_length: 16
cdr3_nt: TGCGCCAGCAGCGCCCTTCAGGGATCTGGGGCCAACGTCCTGACTTTC
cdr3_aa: CASSALQGSGANVLTF

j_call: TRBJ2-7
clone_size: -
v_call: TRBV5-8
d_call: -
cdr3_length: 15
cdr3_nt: TGTGCCAGCAGCTTGAGAGCGGTAGGATCCTACGAGCAGTACTTC
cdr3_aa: CASSLRAVGSYEQYF

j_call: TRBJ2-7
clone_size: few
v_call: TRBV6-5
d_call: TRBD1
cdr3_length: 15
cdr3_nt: TGTGCCAGCAGTCCCCCGGGACAGGGGGCTTACGAGCAGTACTTC
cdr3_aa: CASSPPGQGAYEQYF

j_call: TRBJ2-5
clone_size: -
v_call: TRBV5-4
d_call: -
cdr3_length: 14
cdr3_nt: TGTGCCAGCAGCCCCAAATCTTCCGTGGAGACCCAGTACTTC
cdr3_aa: CASSPKSSVETQYF